Following are 23 T cell receptor beta chains from one sample sequenced in a study of cytomegalovirus exposure and HLA in healthy donors. The PCR was carried out with 60 Vbeta primers and 13 Jbeta primers. The data were produced by immunoSEQ multiplex PCR, yet TCRdb's version contains in-frame clones alone and is incomplete. The sample consists of about 150,000 clones, approximately 84% of them appearing once. Sequences were obtained from PBMCs. Receptors were obtained from a woman younger than 35 in good health and CMV-seronegative.

The chain links TRBV9 to TRBJ2-2; D uncertain. The CDR3 is made up of 14 amino acids. The ends were cut back, 3 bases at V and 4 bases at J, with 10 bases in the middle. The V gene's germline CDR1 is SGDLS and CDR2 YYNGEE. The chain's CDR3 is CASSASTGTGELFF. CDR3 nucleotides: TGTGCCAGCAGCGCTTCGACGGGCACCGGGGAGCTGTTTTTT.

The chain combines TRBV18 with TRBJ2-7; TRBD1 aligns across 7 bases. Germline V CDR1 and CDR2: KGHSH, LQKENI. This CDR3 is 14 amino acids long. With 3 bases clipped from V and 4 bases from J, the junction kept 6 bases outside the gene matches. The CDR3 nucleotides are TGTGCCAGCTCACCGGGGACAGAACCGTACGAGCAGTACTTC. This codes for CASSPGTEPYEQYF.

This clone has just one count. This chain's CDR3 is CASGRGERGDTQYF. In DNA form, the CDR3 reads TGTGCTAGTGGTCGGGGTGAGAGGGGGGATACGCAGTATTTT. The chain links TRBV12-5 to TRBJ2-3; tentative D call: TRBD1 (6 bases). The V end lost 5 bases, the J end lost 6 bases, and 15 bases lay between the germline ends. This CDR3 has 14 amino acids. Germline values: CDR1 LGHNT, CDR2 FRNRAP.

The chain employs TRBV28 and TRBJ2-1; 11 bases align to TRBD2. V trimming: 3 bases; J trimming: 8 bases; junction bases outside the gene matches: 9. CDR1 and CDR2 (germline): MDHEN, SYDVKM. The CDR3 consists of 16 residues. The CDR3 DNA follows: TGTGCCAGCAGTTTGTTGACTAGCGGGGCCACGGATGAGCAGTTCTTC. It is translated as CASSLLTSGATDEQFF.

This clone was observed once. This chain joins TRBV5-1 and TRBJ2-7, with a weak D call TRBD2 (5 bases). Germline values: CDR1 SGHRS, CDR2 YFSETQ. CDR3 length equals 14 residues. V lost 0 bases and J lost 3, with 10 bases in between. The chain's CDR3 is CASSLAGRVYEQYF. CDR3 DNA sequence: TGCGCCAGCAGCTTGGCCGGGCGGGTCTACGAGCAGTACTTC. Supplemented by reference TRBV5-1 and TRBJ2-7, the full variable domain reads KAGVTQTPRYLIKTRGQQVTLSCSPISGHRSVSWYQQTPGQGLQFLFEYFSETQRNKGNFPGRFSGRQFSNSRSEMNVSTLELGDSALYLCASSLAGRVYEQYFGPGTRLTVT.

The genes are TRBV11-1 and TRBJ2-1, with 7 bases fitting TRBD2. The CDR3 runs 13 residues. The germline CDR1 and CDR2 sequences are SGHAT and FQDESV (reference sequence). The ends lost 3 bases at V and 4 bases at J; junction bases unmatched: 0. In DNA form, the CDR3 reads TGTGCCAGCAGCTTGGGAGGGTACAATGAGCAGTTCTTC. It yields the protein CASSLGGYNEQFF. Complete variable domain (other parts from reference TRBV11-1 and TRBJ2-1): EAEVAQSPRYKITEKSQAVAFWCDPISGHATLYWYRQILGQGPELLVQFQDESVVDDSQLPKDRFSAERLKGVDSTLKIQPAELGDSAMYLCASSLGGYNEQFFGPGTRLTVL.

J is TRBJ2-7 and V is TRBV19, with a possible D match to TRBD1 (7 bases). This CDR3 is 12 amino acids long. Germline loops: CDR1 LNHDA, CDR2 SQIVND (reference sequence). V was trimmed by 7 bases and J by 6 bases, leaving 13 bases between them. CDR3 in amino acids: CASIGQGGEQYF. The CDR3 coding sequence is TGTGCCAGTATTGGGCAGGGGGGCGAGCAGTACTTC.

This chain joins TRBV6-4 and TRBJ1-2, with D perhaps TRBD1 (6 bases). This CDR3 is 13 amino acids long. The V end was cut by 2 bases, the J end by 7 bases, with 11 bases between. The germline V gene has CDR1 MRHNA and CDR2 SNTAGT. CDR3 sequence: CASSDRRTVGYTF. In nucleotides, the CDR3 is TGTGCCAGCAGTGACCGTAGGACAGTTGGCTACACCTTC.

This clone was recorded a few times. V and J are TRBV7-2 and TRBJ2-1; D ambiguous. Germline loops: CDR1 SGHTA, CDR2 FQGNSA. Trimming took 0 bases from V and 10 from J, leaving 10 bases between them. The CDR3 length is 13 residues. In nucleotides, the CDR3 is TGTGCCAGCAGCTTAGCCAGAGCGAGCGAGCAGTTCTTC. This translates into CASSLARASEQFF.

The chain is built from TRBV7-2 and TRBJ1-2; D perhaps matches TRBD1 (6 bases). Germline-derived CDR1 and CDR2 are SGHTA and FQGNSA. The CDR3 totals 13 residues. Trimming removed 1 base at V and 8 bases at J, with 11 bases between. The CDR3 loop reads CASSLEQGVGYTF. The CDR3 region has the DNA TGTGCCAGCAGCTTAGAACAGGGAGTCGGCTACACCTTC. The full variable domain, rest sourced from reference TRBV7-2 and TRBJ1-2, is GAGVSQSPSNKVTEKGKDVELRCDPISGHTALYWYRQSLGQGLEFLIYFQGNSAPDKSGLPSDRFSAERTGGSVSTLTIQRTQQEDSAVYLCASSLEQGVGYTFGSGTRLTVV.

The J gene is TRBJ2-5, the V gene TRBV7-9; 12 bases align to TRBD2. After removal of 5 bases from V and 5 bases from J, the junction contained 9 bases not matched to a gene. The CDR3 has 16 amino acids. Germline loops: CDR1 SEHNR, CDR2 FQNEAQ (reference sequence). CDR3 in amino acids: CASSQTSGREGETQYF. The CDR3 DNA sequence: TGTGCCAGCAGCCAGACTAGCGGGAGAGAAGGGGAGACCCAGTACTTC.

J is TRBJ2-5 and V is TRBV10-2, with D possibly being TRBD2 (5 bases). Germline V CDR1 and CDR2: WSHSY, SAAADI. With 5 bases removed from V and 3 bases from J, the gap between germline ends came to 10 bases. This CDR3 is 13 amino acids long. The CDR3 is CASSWTGEETQYF. The CDR3 region has the DNA TGCGCCAGCAGTTGGACCGGGGAAGAGACCCAGTACTTC.

This chain links TRBV2 with TRBJ2-1, with D maybe TRBD1 (6 bases). The V end lost 5 bases, the J end lost 7 bases, and 18 bases lay between the germline ends. CDR3 length equals 15 residues. CDR1 is SNHLY, CDR2 FYNNEI, per germline. The CDR3 sequence: CASSSRRGSFNEQFF. The CDR3 nucleotides read TGTGCCAGCAGTTCCCGTAGGGGGAGTTTTAATGAGCAGTTCTTC.

This clone was seen only once. This chain connects TRBV9 to TRBJ2-3, with D maybe TRBD2 (5 bases). The germline gives CDR1 SGDLS, CDR2 YYNGEE. The CDR3 is 14 amino acids. V lost 3 bases and J lost 2, with 10 bases in between. The CDR3 DNA sequence: TGTGCCAGCAGCGGCGGGTGGGACACAGATACGCAGTATTTT. This codes for CASSGGWDTDTQYF.

The chain employs TRBV2 and TRBJ1-2, with TRBD1 as a possible D gene (6 bases). The CDR3 sequence is 14 residues long. Trimming pared 6 bases from V and 4 bases from J, leaving 15 bases between. Germline-derived CDR1 and CDR2 are SNHLY and FYNNEI. The CDR3 spells CASRPQGYGYGYTF. The CDR3 DNA reads as TGTGCCAGCAGACCTCAGGGGTACGGCTATGGCTACACCTTC. Looking up the rest from reference TRBV2 and TRBJ1-2 gives the full variable domain: EPEVTQTPSHQVTQMGQEVILRCVPISNHLYFYWYRQILGQKVEFLVSFYNNEISEKSEIFDDQFSVERPDGSNFTLKIRSTKLEDSAMYFCASRPQGYGYGYTFGSGTRLTVV.

The chain couples TRBV2 to TRBJ2-7; D is perhaps TRBD2 (6 bases). V gave up 4 bases and J gave up 4 bases, with 8 bases separating them. The CDR3 consists of 12 residues. Germline V gene lookup returns CDR1 SNHLY and CDR2 FYNNEI. For the CDR3, the DNA is TGTGCCAGCAGTGTGGGGGGTTACGAGCAGTACTTC. Protein product: CASSVGGYEQYF.

The chain recombines TRBV9 with TRBJ2-2; 11 bases match TRBD2. CDR1 and CDR2 from the germline V gene are SGDLS and YYNGEE. CDR3 length equals 16 residues. J gave up 5 bases and V 6 bases, and 9 bases lay outside the gene matches. CDR3 protein: CASNKIAGGGTGELFF. The DNA for the CDR3 is TGTGCCAGCAATAAGATAGCGGGAGGGGGAACCGGGGAGCTGTTTTTT.

This clone has a single count. The V and J genes are TRBV5-1 and TRBJ2-7; 10 nucleotides agree with TRBD1. The germline gives CDR1 SGHRS, CDR2 YFSETQ. This CDR3 is 14 amino acids long. Trimming removed 3 bases from V and 7 bases from J; junction bases left unmatched: 7. The CDR3 reads CASSYGTGVREQYF. CDR3 in DNA: TGCGCCAGCAGCTACGGGACAGGGGTTAGGGAGCAGTACTTC.

The chain couples TRBV2 to TRBJ1-2; D is unclear. V shed 1 base and J shed 0 bases, with 9 bases lying between them. CDR1 SNHLY and CDR2 FYNNEI come from the germline V gene. The CDR3 has 15 amino acids. The CDR3, as DNA: TGTGCCAGCAGTGAAGGTAGACTTCCTAACTATGGCTACACCTTC. Its translation is CASSEGRLPNYGYTF.

This chain links TRBV28 with TRBJ1-5, with a weak D call TRBD1 (5 bases). Germline CDR1 and CDR2: MDHEN and SYDVKM. This CDR3 has 13 amino acids. Trimming removed 7 bases from V and 7 bases from J, with 14 bases in between. The CDR3 sequence is CASNQGYGQPQHF. In nucleotides, the CDR3 is TGTGCCAGCAATCAGGGATATGGGCAGCCCCAGCATTTT.

The chain links TRBV5-4 to TRBJ1-2; TRBD1 agrees at 7 bases. The trim removed 5 bases at V and 3 bases at J, leaving 7 bases unmatched. From germline, CDR1 is SGHNT and CDR2 YYREEE (reference sequence). This CDR3 spans 14 amino acids. As DNA, the CDR3 is TGTGCCAGCAGGGCCGGACAGGTGGACTATGGCTACACCTTC. Its protein is CASRAGQVDYGYTF.

The chain carries TRBV28 and TRBJ2-7, with no clear D. This CDR3 comprises 10 residues. Trimming shortened V by 6 bases and J by 5 bases, and 5 bases separated the two germline ends. Germline V gene data show CDR1 as MDHEN and CDR2 as SYDVKM. The CDR3 nucleotides are TGTGCCAGCAGCCTTAACGAGCAGTACTTC. It codes for CASSLNEQYF.

V usage is TRBV7-8 and J usage is TRBJ1-1; 8 bases are a match to TRBD1. From germline, CDR1 is SGHVS and CDR2 FQNEAQ. V lost 2 bases, J lost 1 base, and 3 bases stayed unmatched. The CDR3 extends over 15 amino acids. In DNA form, the CDR3 reads TGTGCCAGCAGCTTAATTGGGACAGGGAACACTGAAGCTTTCTTT. This translates into CASSLIGTGNTEAFF.